The 25 T cell receptor beta chains below all came from one sample that was sequenced in a study of blood T cell repertoires in COVID-19. Assay used: immunoSEQ multiplex PCR; TCRdb lists only in-frame clones, some missing. The sample records approximately 270,000 clones, 70% to 90% being singletons. The sequenced sample was peripheral blood. The receptor set was obtained from a young man with active or convalescent COVID-19.

This clone turned up a few times. This chain uses TRBV6-1 with TRBJ1-5, with 7 bases fitting TRBD1. The CDR3 length is 15 residues. Germline loops: CDR1 MNHNS, CDR2 SASEGT. V shed 6 bases, J shed 4 bases, and the junction held 9 bases outside the gene matches. CDR3: CASSHHDRANQPQHF. As DNA, the CDR3 is TGTGCCAGCAGCCACCATGACAGGGCTAATCAGCCCCAGCATTTT.

The chain employs TRBV6-6 and TRBJ2-1; TRBD2 is a possible D gene (7 bases). Germline V CDR1 and CDR2: MNHNY, SVGAGI (reference sequence). Trimming removed 7 bases at V and 12 bases at J, with 19 bases between. The length of the CDR3 is 13 residues. Here the CDR3 reads CASTKGGAGAQFF. The CDR3 nucleotides read TGTGCCAGCACCAAGGGCGGGGCGGGGGCGCAGTTCTTC.

V and J are TRBV6-2 or TRBV6-3 and TRBJ1-5, with TRBD1 matching over 8 bases. Trimming took 5 bases from V and 7 from J; bases not matched to a gene: 10. CDR1 is MNHEY and CDR2 is SVGEGT in the germline V gene. CDR3 length: 15 residues. The DNA of the CDR3 is TGTGCCAGCAGTCGACCTCTCAGGGGGCGGCAGCCCCAGCATTTT. Translated, it gives CASSRPLRGRQPQHF.

This clone was picked up a small number of times. The rearrangement joins TRBV18 to TRBJ2-7; 7 nucleotides align to TRBD1. Germline V gene sequence: CDR1 KGHSH, CDR2 LQKENI. This CDR3 has 15 amino acids. The J segment lost 6 bases and the V segment lost 2 bases, leaving 10 bases of the junction unmatched. For the CDR3, the DNA is TGTGCCAGCTCACCAGTAACAGGGGCCTTGGGCGAGCAGTACTTC. Protein sequence: CASSPVTGALGEQYF.

The chain employs TRBV3-1 (or the pseudogene TRBV3-2) and TRBJ1-2, with D perhaps matching TRBD1 (5 bases). The ends were cut back, 3 bases at V and 7 bases at J, with 15 bases in the middle. The V gene's germline CDR1 is LGHDT and CDR2 YNNKEL (reference sequence). The CDR3 has 14 amino acids. The CDR3 nucleotides read TGTGCCAGCAGCCACGAGTGGGGCACATCTGGCTACACCTTC. It encodes CASSHEWGTSGYTF.

The chain recombines TRBV29-1 with TRBJ1-1; D gene ambiguous. The CDR3 is 10 amino acids. V dropped 8 bases and J dropped 1 base, with 5 bases sitting between them. Germline values: CDR1 SQVTM, CDR2 ANQGSEA. CDR3 protein: CSSQNTEAFF. CDR3 nucleotides: TGCAGCTCCCAGAACACTGAAGCTTTCTTT. Using reference TRBV29-1 and TRBJ1-1 for the parts outside the CDR3, the full variable domain is SAVISQKPSRDICQRGTSLTIQCQVDSQVTMMFWYRQQPGQSLTLIATANQGSEATYESGFVIDKFPISRPNLTFSTLTVSNMSPEDSSIYLCSSQNTEAFFGQGTRLTVV.

This clone has a handful of counts. The rearrangement links TRBV6-5 to TRBJ1-1; the D is unclear. The germline V gene has CDR1 MNHEY and CDR2 SVGAGI. Trimming left V 0 bases short and J 4 bases short, with 6 bases between. The CDR3 runs to 13 residues. The CDR3 loop reads CASSYSVATEAFF. CDR3 in DNA: TGTGCCAGCAGTTACTCGGTGGCCACTGAAGCTTTCTTT.

The CDR3 nucleotides read TGTGCCAGCAGCGAGATGGGGGGTTCCGTCAATGAGCAGTTCTTC. Protein product: CASSEMGGSVNEQFF. The J gene is TRBJ2-1, the V gene TRBV9; tentative D call: TRBD2 (6 bases). The V end was cut by 3 bases, the J end by 6 bases, with 16 bases between. Germline lookup yields CDR1 SGDLS and CDR2 YYNGEE. The CDR3 consists of 15 residues.

This chain uses TRBV25-1 with TRBJ1-1; 8 bases match TRBD1. The CDR3 has 16 amino acids. Germline V CDR1 and CDR2: MGHDK, SYGVNS. V lost 1 base to trimming and J lost 4 bases; unmatched junction nucleotides: 8. The CDR3 bases are TGTGCCAGCAGTGAATCCCAGGGGGCCGTGGGCACTGAAGCTTTCTTT. This codes for CASSESQGAVGTEAFF.

The rearrangement links TRBV18 to TRBJ2-5; possible D gene TRBD1, 5 bases. The CDR3 has 13 residues. Trimming took 3 bases from V and 3 from J, leaving 8 bases between them. The germline V gene has CDR1 KGHSH and CDR2 LQKENI. The CDR3 DNA follows: TGTGCCAGCTCACCGTCCAGGGAAGAGACCCAGTACTTC. Amino acids: CASSPSREETQYF.

This clone appeared a few times. The chain recombines TRBV7-3 with TRBJ1-6; 9 nucleotides align to TRBD1. CDR3 size: 15 residues. The V gene's germline CDR1 is SGHTA and CDR2 FQGTGA. The trim removed 5 bases at V and 9 bases at J, leaving 8 bases unmatched. The CDR3 here is CASSLGQGRTSPLHF. CDR3 sequence (DNA): TGTGCCAGCAGCCTGGGACAGGGAAGGACTTCACCCCTCCACTTT.

The V call is TRBV5-5, the J call TRBJ1-2, with no clear D. With 1 base removed from V and 6 bases from J, the gap between germline ends came to 10 bases. Looked up from germline, CDR1 is SGHKS and CDR2 is YYEKEE (reference sequence). This CDR3 has 13 amino acids. The CDR3 loop reads CASSLPSFNGYTF. The CDR3 coding sequence is TGTGCCAGCAGCTTGCCGTCTTTTAATGGCTACACCTTC. The variable domain in full, completed from reference TRBV5-5 and TRBJ1-2, reads DAGVTQSPTHLIKTRGQQVTLRCSPISGHKSVSWYQQVLGQGPQFIFQYYEKEERGRGNFPDRFSARQFPNYSSELNVNALLLGDSALYLCASSLPSFNGYTFGSGTRLTVV.

The V call is TRBV9, the J call TRBJ1-3; 7 bases are shared with TRBD1. The CDR3 has 15 amino acids. Germline lookup yields CDR1 SGDLS and CDR2 YYNGEE. Trimming at V came to 4 bases and at J to 2 bases, leaving 6 bases not matched to a gene. The DNA of the CDR3 is TGTGCCAGCAGCTTCGCGGGACAGCCTGGAAACACCATATATTTT. Its translation: CASSFAGQPGNTIYF.

This chain connects TRBV11-2 to TRBJ2-3; TRBD1 aligns across 7 bases. CDR1 and CDR2 (germline): SGHAT, FQNNGV. CDR3 length: 15 amino acids. Trimming cost V 4 bases and J 4 bases; bases outside gene matches: 8. CDR3 amino acids: CASSSTTGTADTQYF. The DNA for the CDR3 is TGTGCCAGCAGCTCGACGACAGGGACGGCAGATACGCAGTATTTT.

The chain couples TRBV30 to TRBJ1-3; D is perhaps TRBD1 (5 bases). CDR1 is GTSNPN and CDR2 is SVGIG in the germline V gene (reference sequence). V was shortened by 0 bases and J by 4 bases, with 13 bases between the two germline ends. This CDR3 comprises 15 residues. The CDR3, as DNA: TGTGCCTGGAGTGTAGCAGCAGGGTTAGGAAACACCATATATTTT. Protein sequence: CAWSVAAGLGNTIYF. Together with reference TRBV30 and TRBJ1-3, the CDR3 gives the full variable domain: SQTIHQWPATLVQPVGSPLSLECTVEGTSNPNLYWYRQAAGRGLQLLFYSVGIGQISSEVPQNLSASRPQDRQFILSSKKLLLSDSGFYLCAWSVAAGLGNTIYFGEGSWLTVV.

This rearrangement joins TRBV10-3 to TRBJ2-2, with a weak D call TRBD2 (5 bases). Germline V gene lookup returns CDR1 ENHRY and CDR2 SYGVKD. The germline V and J ends were trimmed by 11 bases and 0 bases, with 13 bases remaining between them. The CDR3 totals 14 residues. The CDR3 sequence is CASLGLTNTGELFF. The CDR3 DNA sequence: TGTGCCTCCCTCGGACTCACGAACACCGGGGAGCTGTTTTTT.

The chain has TRBV7-2 and TRBJ1-1; D unresolved. This CDR3 contains 11 residues. Germline lookup yields CDR1 SGHTA and CDR2 FQGNSA. Trimming pared 5 bases from V and 8 bases from J, leaving 9 bases between. The CDR3 bases are TGTGCCAGCAGCCTGCCGGGGGAAGCTTTCTTT. The encoded protein is CASSLPGEAFF.

The rearrangement joins TRBV7-9 to TRBJ2-5, with 10 bases that match TRBD1. V lost 8 bases to trimming and J lost 5 bases; unmatched junction nucleotides: 11. The CDR3 totals 15 residues. From germline, CDR1 is SEHNR and CDR2 FQNEAQ (reference sequence). CDR3 loop: CASRPGTGDLETQYF. The CDR3 region has the DNA TGTGCCAGCCGACCCGGGACAGGGGATTTGGAGACCCAGTACTTC.

The rearrangement joins TRBV4-3 to TRBJ2-2; D gene unclear. The V and J ends lost 4 bases and 5 bases respectively, with 14 bases between them. The germline gives CDR1 LGHNA, CDR2 YSLEER. The CDR3 length is 15 residues. The CDR3 DNA reads TGCGCCAGCAGCCCAACAAATTCACGAACCGGGGAGCTGTTTTTT. Protein product: CASSPTNSRTGELFF.

This chain uses TRBV5-8 with TRBJ2-7; tentative D call: TRBD2 (6 bases). The CDR3 consists of 14 residues. V gave up 5 bases and J gave up 2 bases, with 14 bases separating them. CDR1 is SGHTS, CDR2 YDEGEE, per germline. The CDR3 bases are TGTGCCAGCAGTCGGGACTCCTTCGCCTACGAGCAGTACTTC. It is translated as CASSRDSFAYEQYF.

The V gene is TRBV28, the J gene TRBJ2-1; no firm D call. Trimming took 8 bases from V and 2 from J, leaving 7 bases between them. The CDR3 is made up of 12 amino acids. In germline, CDR1 is MDHEN, CDR2 SYDVKM. CDR3 region: CASLGPYNEQFF. CDR3 DNA sequence: TGTGCCAGCCTAGGCCCCTACAATGAGCAGTTCTTC.

This clone showed up just a few times. The chain combines TRBV5-1 with TRBJ2-1; tentatively, D is TRBD2 (5 bases). The germline V gene encodes CDR1 SGHRS and CDR2 YFSETQ. Trimming cost V 4 bases and J 4 bases, with 9 bases left between them. The CDR3 length is 13 residues. In DNA, the CDR3 is TGCGCCAGCAGCCCTGGACTGTACAATGAGCAGTTCTTC. This codes for CASSPGLYNEQFF.

The rearrangement joins TRBV5-1 to TRBJ2-3; 11 bases line up with TRBD1. The CDR3 consists of 16 residues. The junction had 7 bases not matched to a gene; V was cut back by 4 bases and J by 3 bases. The V gene's germline CDR1 is SGHRS and CDR2 YFSETQ. The CDR3 is CASSSPGQGVTDTQYF. The CDR3 DNA is TGCGCCAGCAGCAGCCCGGGACAGGGGGTGACAGATACGCAGTATTTT.

V usage is TRBV5-4 and J usage is TRBJ2-3, with D perhaps matching TRBD2 (5 bases). Germline assignment: CDR1 SGHNT and CDR2 YYREEE (reference sequence). This CDR3 has 15 residues. With 0 bases removed from V and 2 bases from J, the gap between germline ends came to 10 bases. The CDR3 is CASSLGLDFTDTQYF. The CDR3 nucleotides read TGTGCCAGCAGCTTGGGGTTGGACTTCACAGATACGCAGTATTTT. Using reference TRBV5-4 and TRBJ2-3 for the parts outside the CDR3, the full variable domain is ETGVTQSPTHLIKTRGQQVTLRCSSQSGHNTVSWYQQALGQGPQFIFQYYREEENGRGNFPPRFSGLQFPNYSSELNVNALELDDSALYLCASSLGLDFTDTQYFGPGTRLTVL.

The rearrangement uses TRBV7-6 and TRBJ2-1, with D possibly being TRBD2 (6 bases). Germline CDR1 reads SGHVS; CDR2 reads FNYEAQ. V was pared by 10 bases and J by 9 bases, with 19 bases between. This CDR3 region has 13 residues. The CDR3, as DNA: TGTGCCACCACCGCGGAGGGGATTGGTGAGCAGTTCTTC. Amino acid sequence: CATTAEGIGEQFF. Full variable domain (missing parts from reference TRBV7-6 and TRBJ2-1): GAGVSQSPRYKVTKRGQDVALRCDPISGHVSLYWYRQALGQGPEFLTYFNYEAQQDKSGLPNDRFSAERPEGSISTLTIQRTEQRDSAMYRCATTAEGIGEQFFGPGTRLTVL.